This is a list of T cell receptor beta chains from one sample in a study of radiation and T cells in renal cell carcinoma. Only in-frame clones appear in the TCRdb table, and some are missing; sequencing was by immunoSEQ multiplex PCR. The sample has approximately 61,000 clones, just over 75% seen once; the top ten hold about 7%. The input for sequencing was blood, taken from a patient whose treatment included radiotherapy and nephrectomy. Every receptor here comes from a man in his fifties or sixties with renal cell carcinoma. Both conserved end residues are trimmed from each CDR3.

V	J	CDR3
TRBV29-1	TRBJ1-6	SVGQGVGSPLH
TRBV7-7	TRBJ2-5	ASSSPLNRETQY
TRBV7-2	TRBJ1-1	ASSLDRGLRLNTEAF
TRBV7-3	TRBJ2-3	ASSLTVAGGSDTQY
TRBV7-9	TRBJ1-1	ATRESSTEAF
TRBV6-6	TRBJ2-2	ASSGTSGRQGGELF
TRBV7-8	TRBJ2-3	ASSLGRSTSGTDTQY
TRBV27	TRBJ2-2	ASSPTHTGELF
TRBV15	TRBJ2-3	ATSALGEVRDTDTQY
TRBV5-1	TRBJ1-1	ASSRTGTEAF
TRBV20-1	TRBJ2-1	SAPLGNEQF
TRBV6-5	TRBJ1-2	ASTKTGGGDGYT
TRBV29-1	TRBJ1-6	SAKSGTGNSPLH
TRBV30	TRBJ1-2	AWKVSGEHT
TRBV7-8	TRBJ2-1	ASSLDGAGNPYYNEQF
TRBV5-4	TRBJ2-7	ASSLGGTGEIEQY
TRBV6-5	TRBJ1-1	ASSYLTGGGSEAF
TRBV5-1	TRBJ2-4	ASSQGASKNIQY
TRBV7-9	TRBJ2-7	ASSLLGQIPLNFYEQY
TRBV6-6	TRBJ2-1	ASSFGQGVDEQF
TRBV5-4	TRBJ2-3	ASSGGNTDTQY
TRBV14	TRBJ2-7	ASSQDPGGPYSYEQY
TRBV14	TRBJ1-1	ASSQDGNTEAF
TRBV29-1	TRBJ1-4	SVDEGANEKLF
TRBV7-2	TRBJ2-1	ASSLGASGSFNEQF
TRBV18	TRBJ1-1	ASHTGSSGNTEAF
TRBV2	TRBJ2-7	ASKTPAYEQY
TRBV7-2	TRBJ2-2	ASSLARLAGGQNTGELF